This record concerns one T cell receptor (beta chain) sequence. This entry comes from a study of beta chain features in type 1 diabetes. Reverse transcription of all isolated RNA meant that expressed TCRB transcripts were sequenced. The repertoire was sequenced with immunoSEQ multiplex PCR; TCRdb's copy has only in-frame clones and lacks some. Among hundreds of thousands of clones, about 63% were seen once, and the ten largest hold around 0.05%. What was sequenced was naive CD4+ T cells from blood. The sequence derives from a man aged 30 to 39 in good health.

The DNA of the CDR3 is TGTGCCTGGAGTGTGAAGGGAGCAAACATTCAGTACTTC. Amino acid sequence: CAWSVKGANIQYF. The gene calls are TRBV30 and TRBJ2-4, with D maybe TRBD2 (5 bases). V dropped 0 bases and J dropped 6 bases, with 9 bases sitting between them. This CDR3 has 13 residues. Germline values: CDR1 GTSNPN, CDR2 SVGIG (reference sequence).